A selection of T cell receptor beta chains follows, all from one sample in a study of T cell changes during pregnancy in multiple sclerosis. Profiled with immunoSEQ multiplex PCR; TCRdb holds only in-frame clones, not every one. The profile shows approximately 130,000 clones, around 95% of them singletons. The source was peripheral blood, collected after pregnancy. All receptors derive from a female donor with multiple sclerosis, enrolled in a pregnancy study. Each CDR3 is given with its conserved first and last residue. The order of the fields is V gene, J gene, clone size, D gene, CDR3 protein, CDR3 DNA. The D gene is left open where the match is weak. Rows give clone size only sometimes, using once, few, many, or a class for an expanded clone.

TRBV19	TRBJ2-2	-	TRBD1	CASRKQGTNTGELFF	TGTGCCAGTCGTAAACAGGGGACGAACACCGGGGAGCTGTTTTTT
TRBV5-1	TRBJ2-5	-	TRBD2	CASSLALAGGPLETQYF	TGCGCCAGCAGCTTGGCCCTGGCGGGAGGGCCTTTAGAGACCCAGTACTTC
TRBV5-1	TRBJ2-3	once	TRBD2	CASSPKTSGSGNTQYF	TGCGCCAGCAGCCCTAAGACTAGCGGGAGCGGAAATACGCAGTATTTT
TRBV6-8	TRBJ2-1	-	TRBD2	CALGAGVSYNEQFF	TGTGCCCTAGGGGCGGGAGTGTCCTACAATGAGCAGTTCTTC
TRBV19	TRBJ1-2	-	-	CASFRVDYGYTF	TGTGCCAGTTTCAGGGTTGACTATGGCTACACCTTC
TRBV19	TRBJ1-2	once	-	CASSPGQGPIYGYTF	TGTGCCAGTAGCCCCGGGCAGGGGCCAATCTATGGCTACACCTTC
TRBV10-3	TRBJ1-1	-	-	CAISPTDSSSEAFF	TGTGCCATCAGCCCGACAGACAGCTCGTCCGAAGCTTTCTTT
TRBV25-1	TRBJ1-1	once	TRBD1	CASSEQGARVTEAFF	TGTGCCAGCAGTGAACAGGGGGCGCGGGTCACTGAAGCTTTCTTT
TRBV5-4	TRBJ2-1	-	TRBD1	CASSSSRGRSSYNEQFF	TGTGCCAGCAGCTCCTCTAGGGGGCGAAGCTCCTACAATGAGCAGTTCTTC
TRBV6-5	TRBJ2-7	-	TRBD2	CASNSGSAYEQYF	TGTGCCAGCAACAGCGGGAGTGCCTACGAGCAGTACTTC
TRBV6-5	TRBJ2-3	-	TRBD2	CASSPIAGRTDTQYF	TGTGCCAGCAGTCCCATAGCGGGCCGCACAGATACGCAGTATTTT
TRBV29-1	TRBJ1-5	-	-	CSAGGYNQPQHF	TGCAGCGCCGGGGGGTACAATCAGCCCCAGCATTTT
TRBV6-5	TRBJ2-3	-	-	CASSYSLRADTQYF	TGTGCCAGCAGTTACTCTCTCCGGGCAGATACGCAGTATTTT
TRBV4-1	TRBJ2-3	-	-	CASSQEGRSTDTQYF	TGCGCCAGCAGCCAAGAGGGCCGGTCCACAGATACGCAGTATTTT
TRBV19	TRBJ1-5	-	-	CASSIDEEIDQPQHF	TGTGCCAGTAGTATAGACGAGGAGATCGATCAGCCCCAGCATTTT
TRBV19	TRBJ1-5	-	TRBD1	CASRSTGGDQPQHF	TGTGCCAGTAGATCGACAGGGGGTGATCAGCCCCAGCATTTT
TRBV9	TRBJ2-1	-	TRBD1	CASSVVGAGQGKFNEQFF	TGTGCCAGCAGCGTAGTGGGGGCGGGACAGGGGAAGTTCAATGAGCAGTTCTTC
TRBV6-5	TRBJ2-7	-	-	CASSRQISYEQYF	TGTGCCAGCAGCCGACAGATTTCCTACGAGCAGTACTTC
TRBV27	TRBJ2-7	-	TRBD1	CASSRTGVAYEQYF	TGTGCCAGCAGTCGGACAGGGGTGGCCTACGAGCAGTACTTC
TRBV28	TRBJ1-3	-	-	CASSFRLSGNTIYF	TGTGCCAGCAGTTTCAGACTCTCTGGAAACACCATATATTTT
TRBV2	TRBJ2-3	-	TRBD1	CASRDRGQDTQYF	TGTGCCAGCAGGGACAGGGGACAAGATACGCAGTATTTT
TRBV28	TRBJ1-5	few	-	CASSLNQPQHF	TGTGCCAGCAGTCTCAATCAGCCCCAGCATTTT
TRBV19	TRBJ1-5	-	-	CASSPQGPNQPQHF	TGTGCCAGTAGCCCTCAGGGGCCCAATCAGCCCCAGCATTTT
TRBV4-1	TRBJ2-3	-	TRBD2	CASSQGLAKTDTQYF	TGCGCCAGCAGCCAAGGACTAGCGAAAACAGATACGCAGTATTTT
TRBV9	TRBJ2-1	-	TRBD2	CASSRKPGLLYNEQFF	TGTGCCAGCAGCCGGAAACCGGGACTACTCTACAATGAGCAGTTCTTC
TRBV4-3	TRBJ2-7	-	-	CASSQGIGGSYEQYF	TGCGCCAGCAGCCAAGGAATAGGGGGCTCCTACGAGCAGTACTTC
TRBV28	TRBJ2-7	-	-	CASSDGGGSAYEQYF	TGTGCCAGCAGTGACGGAGGCGGGTCCGCCTACGAGCAGTACTTC
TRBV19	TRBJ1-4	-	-	CASSRTENEKLFF	TGTGCCAGTAGCCGGACAGAAAATGAAAAACTGTTTTTT
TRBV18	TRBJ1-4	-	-	CASSPGRATNEKLFF	TGTGCCAGCTCACCAGGTCGGGCAACTAATGAAAAACTGTTTTTT
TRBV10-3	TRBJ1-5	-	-	CAISESGSNQPQHF	TGTGCCATCAGTGAATCGGGGTCGAATCAGCCCCAGCATTTT
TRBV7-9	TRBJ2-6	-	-	CASSLDGFGANVLTF	TGTGCCAGCAGCTTAGACGGGTTTGGGGCCAACGTCCTGACTTTC
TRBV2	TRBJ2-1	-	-	CASSGLEYNEQFF	TGTGCCAGCAGTGGGCTAGAATACAATGAGCAGTTCTTC
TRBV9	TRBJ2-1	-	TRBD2	CASSLLGLAGGSSYNEQFF	TGTGCCAGCAGCTTATTGGGACTAGCGGGAGGAAGCTCCTACAATGAGCAGTTCTTC
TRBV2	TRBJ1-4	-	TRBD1	CASSLTGEKLFF	TGTGCCAGCAGTTTGACAGGGGAAAAACTGTTTTTT
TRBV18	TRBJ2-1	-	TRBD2	CASSRKPLAGEEEQFF	TGTGCCAGCTCACGAAAACCCTTAGCGGGAGAAGAGGAGCAGTTCTTC
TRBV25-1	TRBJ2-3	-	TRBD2	CASSGEGGRAPPDTQYF	TGTGCCAGCAGTGGGGAAGGTGGGAGGGCCCCCCCAGATACGCAGTATTTT
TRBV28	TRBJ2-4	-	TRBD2	CASSSPRTGGGIQYF	TGTGCCAGCAGTTCCCCGAGGACGGGAGGGGGCATTCAGTACTTC
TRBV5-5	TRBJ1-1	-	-	CASSLGPGALF	TGTGCCAGCAGCTTGGGACCAGGGGCCCTCTTT
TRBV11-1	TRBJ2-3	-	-	CASSSSNRDNSTDTQYF	TGTGCCAGCAGCTCTAGCAACCGGGACAATAGCACAGATACGCAGTATTTT
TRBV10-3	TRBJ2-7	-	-	CATRRVEGASYEQYF	TGTGCCACCCGGAGGGTGGAGGGGGCTAGCTACGAGCAGTACTTC
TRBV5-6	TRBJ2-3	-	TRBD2	CASSVLAGGPVTQYF	TGTGCCAGCAGCGTACTAGCGGGAGGGCCTGTGACGCAGTATTTT
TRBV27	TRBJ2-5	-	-	CASSLFAKPTVGGTQYF	TGTGCCAGCAGTTTATTTGCCAAACCCACGGTTGGTGGGACCCAGTACTTC
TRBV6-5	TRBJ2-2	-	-	CASRSLSGNTGELFF	TGTGCCAGCAGGTCCCTCTCAGGGAACACCGGGGAGCTGTTTTTT
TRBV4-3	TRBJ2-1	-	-	CASSQDLQSHYNEQFF	TGCGCCAGCAGCCAAGATTTGCAGTCCCACTACAATGAGCAGTTCTTC
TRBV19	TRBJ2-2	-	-	CASHFHRTSGELFF	TGTGCCAGCCACTTTCACAGGACGTCCGGGGAGCTGTTTTTT